The present T cell receptor beta chain was sequenced within a study of T cell responses to AZD1222 COVID-19 vaccine. The CDR3 has 12 amino acids. The germline V gene encodes CDR1 SGHVS and CDR2 FNYEAQ. V shed 5 bases and J shed 11 bases, with 15 bases lying between them. Whole-study results and caveats: As reported, nearly half of all spike-specific TCRs target variant regions that are unmutated. Clonal diversity may have been underestimated, and the donors were mostly white British, with more females than males. Dominant at 160-218 and 743-854, vaccine-associated CD4 TCRs also spanned spike. Spike-specific TCR breadth and depth both grew after two AZD1222 doses.

Repertoires were generated with immunoSEQ multiplex PCR, while TCRdb's copy carries only in-frame clones and drops some. The repertoire holds over 120,000 clones, with about 86% as singletons. In regard to this clone: What it recognizes is unknown.

This chain uses TRBV7-6 with TRBJ1-1, with D unclear. The sequencing here drew on peripheral blood, taken 28 days after the second AZD1222 dose. This receptor was taken from an adult who received the AZD1222 COVID-19 vaccine. The CDR3 reads CASSLLGGEAFF. The DNA of the CDR3 is TGTGCCAGCAGCCTCCTGGGAGGAGAGGCTTTCTTT.